One T cell receptor beta chain is described in this entry. Generated by immunoSEQ multiplex PCR, the TCRdb table keeps only in-frame clones and is missing some. Here the sample spans 25,000 to 35,000 clones, 82% being singletons. The CDR3 length is 12 residues. The ends were cut back, 2 bases at V and 4 bases at J, with 5 bases in the middle. Germline V lookup: CDR1 LGHNT, CDR2 FRNRAP. This entry is derived from a study of preoperative IRX-2 immunotherapy in early breast cancer. Treatment indicated: preoperative locoregional IRX-2 cytokine immunotherapy. Samples came from a phase Ib trial of preoperative locoregional IRX-2 cytokine immunotherapy.

The chain has TRBV12-5 and TRBJ2-5; no definite D call. This specimen was acquired from a patient treated with IRX-2 immunotherapy. The TCR sequence derives from a human donor with breast cancer. The chain's CDR3 is CASGLTRETQYF. The CDR3 bases are TGTGCTAGTGGTTTGACAAGAGAGACCCAGTACTTC.